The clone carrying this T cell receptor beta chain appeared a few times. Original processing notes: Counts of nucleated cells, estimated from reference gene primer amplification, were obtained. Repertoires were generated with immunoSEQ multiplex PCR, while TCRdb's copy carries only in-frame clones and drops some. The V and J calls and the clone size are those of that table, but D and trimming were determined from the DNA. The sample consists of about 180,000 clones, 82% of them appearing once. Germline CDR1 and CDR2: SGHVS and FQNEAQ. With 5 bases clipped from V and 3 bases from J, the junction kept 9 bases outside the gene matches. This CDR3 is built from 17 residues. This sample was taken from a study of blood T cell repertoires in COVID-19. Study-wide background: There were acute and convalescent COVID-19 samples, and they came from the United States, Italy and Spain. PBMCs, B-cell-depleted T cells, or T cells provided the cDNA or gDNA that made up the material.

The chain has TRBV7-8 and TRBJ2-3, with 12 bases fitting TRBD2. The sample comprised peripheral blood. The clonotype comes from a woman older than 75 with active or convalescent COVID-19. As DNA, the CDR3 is TGTGCCAGCAGCCCGCTAGCGGGGGGGTTGGGGACAGATACGCAGTATTTT. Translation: CASSPLAGGLGTDTQYF.